The source of this TCR beta chain is a study of cytomegalovirus exposure and HLA in healthy donors. The protocol was immunoSEQ multiplex PCR, while the TCRdb copy is restricted to in-frame clones and leaves out a portion. Of about 330,000 clones in the sample, roughly 87% were seen once. Note on this clone: Its antigen is unknown.

The CDR3 is made up of 16 amino acids. Germline CDR1 is SGHDN and CDR2 is FVKESK. Trimming at V came to 4 bases and at J to 5 bases, leaving 12 bases not matched to a gene. Study-level findings and limits: The listing of 150 to 200 TCR beta chains classed them as cytomegalovirus-associated. Reportedly, cytomegalovirus status was diagnosed with high sensitivity and specificity. In a later analysis, first-cohort TCR clusters were found to tend to co-occur in the approximately 120 validation repertoires.

This receptor was taken from a woman between 25 and 40 years old in good health and CMV-seropositive. Input material: PBMCs. This sequence joins TRBV14 and TRBJ2-5; 8 nucleotides line up with TRBD2. This chain's CDR3 is CASSPGAGVMGETQYF. The CDR3 coding sequence is TGTGCCAGCAGCCCAGGAGCGGGAGTGATGGGGGAGACCCAGTACTTC.